The rows below give T cell receptor beta chains drawn from one sample of a study of identical twins. MiXCR was run by TCRdb on the 5' RACE reads, yielding one entry per CDR3 protein. The sample shows 500,000 to 600,000 distinct CDR3 sequences, under 25% of them seen only once. The same sample was also used in a study of T cells expressing NK-cell markers.

Sequencing was performed on CD4+ T cells sorted from blood. The receptors shown here come from a young woman in good health. Each CDR3 is given with its conserved first and last residue. The D gene is left open where the match is weak. Only part of the rows carry a size: once, few, many, or a class if the clone is expanded.

v_call	j_call	clone_size	d_call	cdr3_aa	cdr3_nt
TRBV12-3/TRBV12-4	TRBJ1-6	NA	NA	CASSLARNTKIGSPLHF	TGTGCCAGCAGTTTAGCGCGGAACACAAAAATCGGGTCACCCCTCCACTTT
TRBV7-2	TRBJ2-1	NA	NA	CASSFIPPLPHEQFF	TGTGCCAGCAGCTTCATCCCCCCGTTGCCCCATGAGCAGTTCTTC
TRBV12-3/TRBV12-4	TRBJ1-4	NA	NA	CASSLGAGMGEKLFF	TGTGCCAGCAGTTTAGGGGCAGGGATGGGTGAAAAACTGTTTTTT
TRBV20-1	TRBJ1-1	few	TRBD1	CSATDRGYSAFF	TGCAGTGCCACGGACAGGGGGTATTCAGCTTTCTTT
TRBV20-1	TRBJ2-2	NA	NA	CSALKAGELFF	TGCAGTGCACTAAAGGCCGGGGAGCTGTTTTTT
TRBV27	TRBJ1-5	NA	NA	CASSLLPRGRNQPQHF	TGTGCCAGCAGTTTACTACCCAGGGGACGCAATCAGCCCCAGCATTTT
TRBV6-5	TRBJ1-1	few	NA	CASSYQGEGTEAFF	TGTGCCAGCAGTTACCAGGGCGAGGGCACTGAAGCTTTCTTT
TRBV5-1	TRBJ2-2	NA	TRBD1	CASSWDSLTGELFF	TGCGCCAGCAGCTGGGACAGCCTGACCGGGGAGCTGTTTTTT
TRBV5-1	TRBJ2-7	many	TRBD2	CASSLSSGYEQYF	TGCGCCAGCAGCTTGTCTAGCGGGTACGAGCAGTACTTC
TRBV20-1	TRBJ2-1	NA	NA	CSARDPLVVGNEQFF	TGCAGTGCTAGAGACCCCCTCGTGGTAGGTAATGAGCAGTTCTTC
TRBV20-1	TRBJ2-1	few	TRBD2	CSARVLTGLAGGASYNEQFF	TGCAGTGCTAGAGTCTTAACGGGACTAGCGGGGGGGGCGTCGTACAATGAGCAGTTCTTC
TRBV12-3/TRBV12-4	TRBJ2-1	many	NA	CASTRGRGPSNEQFF	TGTGCCAGCACCCGAGGGCGGGGGCCATCCAATGAGCAGTTCTTC
TRBV6-2/TRBV6-3	TRBJ1-2	few	NA	CASSYSSRDPSF	TGTGCCAGCAGTTACTCGAGCCGGGACCCAAGCTTC
TRBV20-1	TRBJ2-1	NA	NA	CSASGSHEQFF	TGCAGTGCTAGCGGGAGTCATGAGCAGTTCTTC
TRBV4-2	TRBJ2-7	few	NA	CASSLRGSKTYEQYF	TGTGCCAGCAGCCTTCGGGGATCCAAAACCTACGAGCAGTACTTC
TRBV20-1	TRBJ2-3	few	TRBD2	CSARVPRASGGGSTDTQYF	TGCAGTGCTAGAGTTCCTCGGGCTAGCGGGGGGGGTAGCACAGATACGCAGTATTTT
TRBV9	TRBJ2-1	few	TRBD2	CASSGSGSSNNEQFF	TGTGCCAGCAGCGGTAGCGGGAGTTCAAACAATGAGCAGTTCTTC
TRBV4-2	TRBJ2-3	NA	TRBD2	CASSQSQRGAHYTQYF	TGTGCCAGCAGCCAATCGCAGCGGGGGGCCCACTATACGCAGTATTTT
TRBV7-9	TRBJ2-5	few	TRBD1	CASSSTSGTAYF	TGTGCCAGCAGCTCGACTTCCGGGACAGCTTACTTC
TRBV12-3/TRBV12-4	TRBJ1-5	many	TRBD1	CASSWDREVQPQHF	TGTGCCAGCAGTTGGGACAGGGAGGTACAGCCCCAGCATTTT
TRBV15	TRBJ2-1	few	NA	CATSRTTEQFF	TGTGCCACCAGCAGAACAACTGAGCAGTTCTTC
TRBV5-4	TRBJ2-7	few	TRBD2	CASSSPGLASEQYF	TGTGCCAGCAGCTCCCCGGGACTAGCGTCCGAGCAGTACTTC
TRBV6-2/TRBV6-3	TRBJ2-3	NA	NA	CATANTDTQYF	TGTGCCACCGCGAACACAGATACGCAGTATTTT
TRBV24-1	TRBJ2-1	few	NA	CATGTGVYNEQFF	TGTGCCACCGGTACGGGAGTTTACAATGAGCAGTTCTTC
TRBV6-1	TRBJ2-1	NA	NA	CASSEPSLRGHNEQFF	TGTGCCAGCAGTGAACCTAGCCTCCGGGGACACAATGAGCAGTTCTTC
TRBV20-1	TRBJ2-1	NA	NA	CSARDLERTLHEQFF	TGCAGTGCTAGAGATTTGGAGCGGACTTTGCATGAGCAGTTCTTC
TRBV5-1	TRBJ1-3	NA	NA	CASSLETGVSGNTIYF	TGCGCCAGCAGCTTGGAGACGGGCGTCTCTGGAAACACCATATATTTT
TRBV20-1	TRBJ1-5	many	NA	CSARTAGNQPQHF	TGCAGTGCTAGGACAGCTGGCAATCAGCCCCAGCATTTT
TRBV11-2	TRBJ1-1	NA	TRBD1	CASILDRDTEAFF	TGTGCCAGCATCCTAGACAGGGACACTGAAGCTTTCTTT
TRBV7-9	TRBJ2-1	NA	TRBD2	CASSSPGLAGVNEQFF	TGTGCCAGCAGCTCGCCGGGACTAGCGGGAGTCAATGAGCAGTTCTTC
TRBV6-5	TRBJ2-7	NA	NA	CASSYSSGSNEQYF	TGTGCCAGCAGTTACTCCTCGGGGAGCAACGAGCAGTACTTC
TRBV12-3/TRBV12-4	TRBJ2-1	NA	NA	CASSFHRAVGEQFF	TGTGCCAGCAGTTTTCACAGGGCTGTTGGTGAGCAGTTCTTC
TRBV9	TRBJ2-6	NA	TRBD1	CASSGTGWESGANVLTF	TGTGCCAGCAGCGGGACAGGGTGGGAGTCTGGGGCCAACGTCCTGACTTTC
TRBV7-8	TRBJ2-1	NA	NA	CASSWDGEQFF	TGTGCCAGCAGCTGGGACGGGGAGCAGTTCTTC
TRBV20-1	TRBJ1-3	NA	TRBD1	CSARDGGQGGNTIYF	TGCAGTGCTAGAGATGGGGGACAGGGAGGAAACACCATATATTTT
TRBV6-5	TRBJ1-2	NA	NA	CASSYSTGRVRGYTF	TGTGCCAGCAGTTACTCGACGGGGCGGGTGCGTGGCTACACCTTC
TRBV4-1	TRBJ2-2	few	NA	CASSPFLGGTGELFF	TGCGCCAGCAGCCCCTTCCTGGGGGGCACCGGGGAGCTGTTTTTT
TRBV4-3	TRBJ2-3	few	NA	CASSAAAREDTQYF	TGCGCCAGCAGCGCCGCGGCAAGGGAAGATACGCAGTATTTT
TRBV10-3	TRBJ2-5	few	NA	CAISNTAQKETQYF	TGTGCCATCAGCAACACCGCTCAGAAAGAGACCCAGTACTTC
TRBV20-1	TRBJ2-7	few	NA	CSAPLPGVEQYF	TGCAGTGCCCCCCTCCCAGGGGTTGAGCAGTACTTC
TRBV20-1	TRBJ1-3	NA	NA	CSAKTLDTIYF	TGCAGTGCTAAAACGCTCGACACCATATATTTT
TRBV14	TRBJ2-3	NA	NA	CASSRGRFTDTQYF	TGTGCCAGCAGCCGGGGACGGTTCACAGATACGCAGTATTTT
TRBV6-2/TRBV6-3	TRBJ2-4	NA	NA	CASSYSSRAAKNIQYF	TGTGCCAGCAGTTACTCGAGCCGGGCGGCCAAAAACATTCAGTACTTC
TRBV20-1	TRBJ2-1	many	NA	CSARDNPDKQFF	TGCAGTGCTAGAGATAATCCGGACAAGCAGTTCTTC
TRBV20-1	TRBJ2-5	NA	NA	CSATTGSQETQYF	TGCAGTGCTACAACAGGGTCGCAAGAGACCCAGTACTTC